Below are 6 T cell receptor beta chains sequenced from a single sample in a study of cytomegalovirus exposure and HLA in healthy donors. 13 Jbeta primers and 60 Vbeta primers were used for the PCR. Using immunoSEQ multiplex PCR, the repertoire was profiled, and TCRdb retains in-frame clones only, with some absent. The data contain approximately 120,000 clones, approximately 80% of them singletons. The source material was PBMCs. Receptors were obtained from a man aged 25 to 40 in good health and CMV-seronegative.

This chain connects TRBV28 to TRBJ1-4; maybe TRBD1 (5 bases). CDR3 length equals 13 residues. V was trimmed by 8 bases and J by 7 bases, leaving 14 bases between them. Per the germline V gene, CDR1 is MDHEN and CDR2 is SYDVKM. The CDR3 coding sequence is TGTGCCAGCTTTCGAACAAGGGGTGAAAAACTGTTTTTT. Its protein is CASFRTRGEKLFF.

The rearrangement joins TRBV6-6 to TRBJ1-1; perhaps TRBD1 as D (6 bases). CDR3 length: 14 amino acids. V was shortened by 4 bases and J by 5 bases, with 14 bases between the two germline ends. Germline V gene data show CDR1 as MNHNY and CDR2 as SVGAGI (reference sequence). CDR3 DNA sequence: TGTGCCAGCAGTTTTCCAGGGGATCTAACTGAAGCTTTCTTT. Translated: CASSFPGDLTEAFF.

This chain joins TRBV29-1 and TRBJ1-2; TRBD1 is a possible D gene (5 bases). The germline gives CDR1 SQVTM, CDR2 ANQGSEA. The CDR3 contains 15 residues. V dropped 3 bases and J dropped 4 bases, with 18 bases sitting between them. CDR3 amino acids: CSVDIGAAGFYGYTF. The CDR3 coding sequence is TGCAGCGTTGATATTGGGGCAGCCGGGTTCTATGGCTACACCTTC.

The CDR3 DNA sequence: TGTGCCAGCAGTTTAAACGGGAACTATGGCTACACCTTC. Translation gives CASSLNGNYGYTF. This chain uses TRBV28 with TRBJ1-2; no firm D call. Per germline, CDR1 MDHEN and CDR2 SYDVKM. This CDR3 has 13 residues. The germline V and J ends were trimmed by 2 bases and 2 bases, with 6 bases remaining between them.

CDR3 protein: CASSQGVSYEQYF. CDR3 in DNA: TGTGCCAGCAGCCAGGGTGTATCCTACGAGCAGTACTTC. The chain is built from TRBV6-1 and TRBJ2-7; weak D call: TRBD1 (5 bases). This CDR3 has 13 residues. V was trimmed by 6 bases and J by 1 base, leaving 10 bases between them. Looked up from germline, CDR1 is MNHNS and CDR2 is SASEGT.

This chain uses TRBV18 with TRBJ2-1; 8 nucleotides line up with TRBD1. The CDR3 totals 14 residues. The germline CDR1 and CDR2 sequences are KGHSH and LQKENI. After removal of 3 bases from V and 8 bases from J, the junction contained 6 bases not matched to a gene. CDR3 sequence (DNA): TGTGCCAGCTCACCCGCATCAGGGGGCGATGAGCAGTTCTTC. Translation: CASSPASGGDEQFF.